This T cell receptor (beta chain) came from a study of cytomegalovirus exposure and HLA in healthy donors. For the study at large: As an earlier analysis found, 150 million to 200 million T cells yielded over 95 million unique TCR beta sequences. Study observations and caveats: At a 0.05 false discovery rate, a later analysis found 15,000 to 20,000 TCR beta sequences to be associated with HLA alleles.

The PCR made use of 60 Vbeta and 13 Jbeta primers. TCRdb's copy holds only in-frame clones and misses some; the assay was immunoSEQ multiplex PCR. The sample includes over 110,000 clones, around 82% of them seen just once. As concerns this clone: Its antigen is currently unknown.

Between the trimmed V and J ends, which lost 0 bases and 3 bases, there was a span of 7 bases. The germline CDR1 and CDR2 sequences are SGHNT and YYREEE (reference sequence). The CDR3 runs 13 residues. The J gene is TRBJ2-7, the V gene TRBV5-4; tentative D call: TRBD1 (5 bases). The specimen was PBMCs. The clonotype originates from a woman aged 40 to 50 in good health and CMV-seropositive. The CDR3 bases are TGTGCCAGCAGCTTGGGACAGTTCTACGAGCAGTACTTC. This gives the protein CASSLGQFYEQYF.